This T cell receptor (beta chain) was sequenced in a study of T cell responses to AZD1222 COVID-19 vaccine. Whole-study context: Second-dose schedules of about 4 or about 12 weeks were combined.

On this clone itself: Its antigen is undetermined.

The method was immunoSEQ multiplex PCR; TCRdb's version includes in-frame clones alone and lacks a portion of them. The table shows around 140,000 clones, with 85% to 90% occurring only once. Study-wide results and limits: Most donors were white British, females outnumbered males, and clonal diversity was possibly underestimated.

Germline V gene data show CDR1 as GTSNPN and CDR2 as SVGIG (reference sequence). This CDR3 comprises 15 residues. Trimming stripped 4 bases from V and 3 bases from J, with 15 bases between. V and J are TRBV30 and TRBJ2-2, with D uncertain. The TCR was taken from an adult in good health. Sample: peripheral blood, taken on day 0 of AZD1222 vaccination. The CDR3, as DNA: TGTGCCTGGACCCCCCTGTGGGGTCACACCGGGGAGCTGTTTTTT. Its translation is CAWTPLWGHTGELFF.